The sequence of this TCR beta chain was determined in a study of beta chain features in type 1 diabetes. As every portion of the isolated RNA was reverse transcribed, the sequencing read expressed TCRB transcripts. The method was immunoSEQ multiplex PCR; TCRdb's version includes in-frame clones alone and lacks a portion of them. Of about 900,000 clones in the sample, roughly 15% were seen once. This clone has more than one count but fewer than ten. Each donor gave one heparinised blood draw averaging about 120 mL. Per the germline V gene, CDR1 is SGHRS and CDR2 is YFSETQ. The CDR3 totals 15 residues. V was trimmed by 1 base and J by 2 bases, leaving 13 bases between them.

The J gene is TRBJ2-7, the V gene TRBV5-1; TRBD2 is a possible D gene (5 bases). The source is a young woman in good health. The sample was naive CD4+ T cells from blood. This CDR3 reads CASSLLGNPPYEQYF. Written as DNA, the CDR3 is TGCGCCAGCAGCTTGCTCGGGAATCCCCCCTACGAGCAGTACTTC.